This entry features one T cell receptor beta chain sequence. The data originate from a study of blood T cell repertoires in COVID-19. Across the whole study: T cells, B-cell-depleted T cells, or PBMCs supplied cDNA or gDNA.

Per the original methods: From reference gene primer amplification, estimates of nucleated cell counts were derived. Some clones are missing from TCRdb's copy, which holds only in-frame ones; the method was immunoSEQ multiplex PCR. V and J calls and clone size are given by that table; D and trimming were obtained from the DNA. The sample consists of 110,000 or so clones, approximately 84% of them appearing once. This TCR came from a man aged 45-65 years with acute or convalescent COVID-19. Specimen: peripheral blood.

CDR3 bases: TGTGCCAGCAGCTTAAGAGAGGGTAACTATGGCTACACCTTC. Translating gives CASSLREGNYGYTF. The rearrangement links TRBV7-2 to TRBJ1-2; D not certain. Trimming took 2 bases from V and 1 from J, leaving 8 bases between them. The germline gives CDR1 SGHTA, CDR2 FQGNSA. This CDR3 is 14 amino acids long.